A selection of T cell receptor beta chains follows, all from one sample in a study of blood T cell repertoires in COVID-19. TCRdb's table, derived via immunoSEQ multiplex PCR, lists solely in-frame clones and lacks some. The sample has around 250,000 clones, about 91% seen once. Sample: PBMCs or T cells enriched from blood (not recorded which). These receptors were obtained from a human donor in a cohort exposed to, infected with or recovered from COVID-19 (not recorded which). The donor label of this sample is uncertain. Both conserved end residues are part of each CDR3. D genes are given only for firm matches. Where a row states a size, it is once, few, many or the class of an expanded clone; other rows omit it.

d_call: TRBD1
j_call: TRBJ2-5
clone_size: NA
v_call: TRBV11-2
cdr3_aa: CASSFPGGYQGTQYF
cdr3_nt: TGTGCCAGCAGCTTTCCAGGGGGCTACCAGGGGACCCAGTACTTC

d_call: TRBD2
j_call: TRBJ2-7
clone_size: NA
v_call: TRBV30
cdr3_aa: CAWILGARGATGEQYF
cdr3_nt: TGTGCCTGGATCCTCGGCGCGCGGGGGGCTACGGGCGAGCAGTACTTC

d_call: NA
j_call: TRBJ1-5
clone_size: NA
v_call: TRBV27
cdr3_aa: CASRAGAVGNQPQHF
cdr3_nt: TGTGCCAGCAGGGCAGGGGCGGTGGGCAATCAGCCCCAGCATTTT

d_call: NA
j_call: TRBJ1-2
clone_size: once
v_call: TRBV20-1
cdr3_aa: CSASHGRGYTF
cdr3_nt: TGCAGTGCTAGTCACGGTCGGGGCTACACCTTC

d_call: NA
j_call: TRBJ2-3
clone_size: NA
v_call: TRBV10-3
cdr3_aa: CAINTDTSTDTQYF
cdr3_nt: TGTGCCATCAACACAGATACGAGCACAGATACGCAGTATTTT

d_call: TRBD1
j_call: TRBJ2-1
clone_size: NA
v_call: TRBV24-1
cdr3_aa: CATSARDREFPKQFF
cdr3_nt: TGTGCCACCAGTGCCCGGGACAGGGAGTTCCCCAAGCAGTTCTTC

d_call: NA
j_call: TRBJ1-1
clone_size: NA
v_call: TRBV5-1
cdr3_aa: CASSFSTVNTEAFF
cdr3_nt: TGCGCCAGCAGTTTTTCGACAGTGAACACTGAAGCTTTCTTT

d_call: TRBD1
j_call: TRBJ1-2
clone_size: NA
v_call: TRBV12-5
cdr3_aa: CASGRTGGNYGYTF
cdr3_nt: TGTGCTAGTGGCAGGACAGGGGGAAACTATGGCTACACCTTC

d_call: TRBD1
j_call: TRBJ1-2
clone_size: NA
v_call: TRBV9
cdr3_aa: CASSAGTEWSLANYGYTF
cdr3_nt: TGTGCCAGCAGCGCAGGGACAGAATGGTCTTTAGCTAACTATGGCTACACCTTC

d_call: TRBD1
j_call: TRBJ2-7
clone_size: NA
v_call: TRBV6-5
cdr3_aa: CASSSPGQGTYEQYF
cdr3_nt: TGTGCCAGCAGTTCTCCGGGACAGGGGACCTACGAGCAGTACTTC

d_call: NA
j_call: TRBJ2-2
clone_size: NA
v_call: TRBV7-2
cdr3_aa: CASSLTRDTGELFF
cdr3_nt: TGTGCCAGCAGCCTCACACGGGACACGGGGGAGCTGTTTTTT

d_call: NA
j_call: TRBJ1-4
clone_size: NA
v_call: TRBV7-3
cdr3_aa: CASSLTRVGQKLFF
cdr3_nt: TGTGCCAGCAGCTTAACCAGGGTTGGTCAAAAACTGTTTTTT

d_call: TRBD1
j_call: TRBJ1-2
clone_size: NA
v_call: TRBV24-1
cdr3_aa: CATSGPGRDRDGGYTF
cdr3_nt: TGTGCCACCAGTGGCCCCGGGCGCGACAGGGATGGTGGCTACACCTTC

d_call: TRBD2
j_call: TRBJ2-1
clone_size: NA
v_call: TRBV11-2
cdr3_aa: CASSIVGGGSYNEQFF
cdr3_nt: TGTGCCAGCAGCATCGTGGGCGGGGGGTCCTACAATGAGCAGTTCTTC

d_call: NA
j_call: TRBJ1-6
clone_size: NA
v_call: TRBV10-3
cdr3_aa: CAITSSGGLNSPLHF
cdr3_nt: TGTGCCATCACATCGAGCGGGGGCCTAAATTCACCCCTCCACTTT

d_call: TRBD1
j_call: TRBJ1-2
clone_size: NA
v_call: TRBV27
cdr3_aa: CASSGTRGRFNYGYTF
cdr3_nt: TGTGCCAGCAGTGGGACCAGGGGGCGGTTTAACTATGGCTACACCTTC

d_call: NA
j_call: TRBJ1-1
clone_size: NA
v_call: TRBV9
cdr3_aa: CASSVELNTEAFF
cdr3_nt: TGTGCCAGCAGCGTAGAGCTGAACACTGAAGCTTTCTTT

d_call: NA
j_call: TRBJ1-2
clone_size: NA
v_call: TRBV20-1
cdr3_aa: CSAREVRGYTF
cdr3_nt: TGCAGTGCTAGAGAAGTGAGGGGCTACACCTTC

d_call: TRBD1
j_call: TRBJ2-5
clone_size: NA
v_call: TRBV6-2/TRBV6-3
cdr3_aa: CASSYNRGGSRETQYF
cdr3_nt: TGTGCCAGCAGTTACAACAGGGGCGGAAGTCGGGAGACCCAGTACTTC

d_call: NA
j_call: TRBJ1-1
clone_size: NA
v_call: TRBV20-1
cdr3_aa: CRADSNTEAFF
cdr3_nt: TGCAGGGCGGACAGTAACACTGAAGCTTTCTTT

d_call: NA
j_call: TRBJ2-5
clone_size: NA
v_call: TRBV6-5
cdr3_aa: CASLRQVGETQYF
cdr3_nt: TGTGCCAGCCTCCGACAGGTCGGGGAGACCCAGTACTTC

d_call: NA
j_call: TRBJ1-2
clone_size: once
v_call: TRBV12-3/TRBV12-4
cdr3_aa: CASSLVGRQGYTF
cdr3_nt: TGTGCCAGCAGTTTAGTAGGCAGACAGGGCTACACCTTC

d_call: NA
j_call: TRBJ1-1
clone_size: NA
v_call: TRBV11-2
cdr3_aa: CASRLRLNTEAFF
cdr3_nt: TGTGCCAGCAGACTAAGACTTAACACTGAAGCTTTCTTT

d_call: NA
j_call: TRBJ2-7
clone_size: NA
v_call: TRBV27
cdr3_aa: CASSLLGMGLGMSSYEQYF
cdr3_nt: TGTGCCAGCAGTTTATTGGGTATGGGGCTGGGGATGTCCTCCTACGAGCAGTACTTC

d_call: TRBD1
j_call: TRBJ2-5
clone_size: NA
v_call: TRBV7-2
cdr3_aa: CASSFGQGGGETQYF
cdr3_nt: TGTGCCAGCAGCTTCGGACAGGGCGGCGGGGAGACCCAGTACTTC

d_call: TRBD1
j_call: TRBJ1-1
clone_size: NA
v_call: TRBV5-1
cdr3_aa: CASSSLPHRGPNEAFF
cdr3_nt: TGCGCCAGCAGCTCACTGCCCCACAGGGGGCCTAATGAAGCTTTCTTT

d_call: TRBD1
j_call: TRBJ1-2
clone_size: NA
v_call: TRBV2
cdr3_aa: CASSPGQGSDGYTF
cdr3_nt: TGTGCCAGCAGCCCAGGACAGGGTTCAGATGGCTACACCTTC

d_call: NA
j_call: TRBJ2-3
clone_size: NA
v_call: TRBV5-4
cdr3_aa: CASRSARSANTQYF
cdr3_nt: TGTGCCAGCCGTTCAGCGCGGTCAGCGAATACGCAGTATTTT

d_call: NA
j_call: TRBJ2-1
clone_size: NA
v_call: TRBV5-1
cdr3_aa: CASLQDNEQFF
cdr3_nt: TGCGCCAGTTTACAGGATAATGAGCAGTTCTTC

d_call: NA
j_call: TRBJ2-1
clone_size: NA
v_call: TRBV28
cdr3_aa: CASSTLGTYNEQFF
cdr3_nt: TGTGCCAGCAGTACACTAGGGACCTACAATGAGCAGTTCTTC

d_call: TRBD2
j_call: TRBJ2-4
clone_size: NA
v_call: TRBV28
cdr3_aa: CASSLSGGGKNIQYF
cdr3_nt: TGTGCCAGCAGTTTGTCGGGAGGGGGAAAAAACATTCAGTACTTC

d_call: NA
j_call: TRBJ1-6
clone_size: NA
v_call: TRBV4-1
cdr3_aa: CASSQERGGSPLHF
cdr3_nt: TGCGCCAGCAGCCAAGAAAGGGGGGGATCACCCCTCCACTTT

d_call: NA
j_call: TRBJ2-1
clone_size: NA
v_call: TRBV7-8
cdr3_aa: CASRPGSSYNEQFF
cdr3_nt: TGTGCCAGCAGGCCGGGGTCCTCCTACAATGAGCAGTTCTTC

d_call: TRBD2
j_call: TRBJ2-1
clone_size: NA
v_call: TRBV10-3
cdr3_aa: CAISVAGGNNEQFF
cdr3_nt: TGTGCCATCAGTGTAGCGGGGGGAAACAATGAGCAGTTCTTC

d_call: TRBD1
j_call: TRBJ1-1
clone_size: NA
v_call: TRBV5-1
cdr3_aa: CASSLTGTDTEAFF
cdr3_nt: TGCGCCAGCAGTCTGACCGGGACAGACACTGAAGCTTTCTTT

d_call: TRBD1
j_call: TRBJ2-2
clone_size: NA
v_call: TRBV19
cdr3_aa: CASSIWQGAGTGELFF
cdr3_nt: TGTGCCAGTAGTATATGGCAGGGGGCGGGGACCGGGGAGCTGTTTTTT

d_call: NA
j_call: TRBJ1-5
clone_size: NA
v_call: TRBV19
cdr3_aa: CASSIKRGNQPQHF
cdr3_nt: TGTGCCAGTAGTATAAAGAGGGGGAATCAGCCCCAGCATTTT

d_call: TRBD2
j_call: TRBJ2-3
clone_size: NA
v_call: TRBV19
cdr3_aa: CAIQVGSGGKDTQYF
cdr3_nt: TGTGCCATCCAAGTTGGTAGCGGGGGAAAAGATACGCAGTATTTT

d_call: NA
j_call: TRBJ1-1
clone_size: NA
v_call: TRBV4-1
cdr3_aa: CASSPQENTEAFF
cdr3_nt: TGCGCCAGCAGCCCTCAGGAGAACACTGAAGCTTTCTTT

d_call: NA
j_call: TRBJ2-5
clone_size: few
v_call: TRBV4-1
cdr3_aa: CASSQDEPYQETQYF
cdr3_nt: TGCGCCAGCAGCCAAGATGAGCCATATCAAGAGACCCAGTACTTC

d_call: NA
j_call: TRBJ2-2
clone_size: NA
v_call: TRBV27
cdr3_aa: CASSFGGQGAFGGELFF
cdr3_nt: TGTGCCAGCAGTTTCGGGGGGCAGGGGGCATTCGGCGGGGAGCTGTTTTTT

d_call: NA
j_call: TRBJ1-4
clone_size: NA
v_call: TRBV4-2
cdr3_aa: CASSQEIQSKLFF
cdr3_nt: TGTGCCAGCAGCCAAGAAATCCAGTCCAAACTGTTTTTT

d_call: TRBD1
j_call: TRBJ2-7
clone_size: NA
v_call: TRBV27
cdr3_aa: CASSLRQGVPYEQYF
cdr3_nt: TGTGCCAGCAGTTTAAGACAGGGGGTCCCCTACGAGCAGTACTTC

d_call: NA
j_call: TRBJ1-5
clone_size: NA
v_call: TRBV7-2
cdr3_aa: CASSPEGGKPQHF
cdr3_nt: TGTGCCAGCAGCCCGGAGGGGGGGAAGCCCCAGCATTTT

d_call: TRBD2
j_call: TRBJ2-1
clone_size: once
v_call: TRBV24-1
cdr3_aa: CATSLAGYNEQFF
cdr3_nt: TGTGCCACCAGTTTAGCGGGGTACAATGAGCAGTTCTTC